This T cell receptor beta chain emerged from a study of T cells in Graves' hyperthyroidism and ophthalmopathy (dated by TCRdb to the late 2010s). Regarding the complete study: Peripheral blood was sampled at the time of initial diagnosis, prior to any treatment. The paper describes TCR Vbeta CDR3 sequencing of 120 to 150 peripheral blood samples, made up of 43 ophthalmopathy patients, 70 to 75 hyperthyroidism patients and 17 progressor patients. The approximately 90 discovery patients were divided at random into training and test sets in a 7:3 ratio. The study also compared thyroid tissue and blood T-cell repertoires from a handful of Graves' hyperthyroidism patients. Following sampling, methimazole starting at 30 mg daily was given to hyperthyroidism patients, and high-dose intravenous methylprednisolone was given to ophthalmopathy patients. A discovery cohort of roughly 96 patients, 43 with Graves' ophthalmopathy and 55 to 60 with stable Graves' hyperthyroidism, was used to find distinguishing TCR V-J signatures. Prospective prediction of ophthalmopathy was tested in an independent validation cohort of approximately 19 hyperthyroidism patients and around 16 patients who later progressed to ophthalmopathy. The research as a whole found: No statistical method was used to fix the sample size in advance, and group allocation was not hidden from the investigators. A 13 V-J signature model separated ophthalmopathy from stable hyperthyroidism, with 87.88% sensitivity and just under 84% specificity in cross-validation and 80%/75% in testing. In validation, the model predicted progression to ophthalmopathy a median of roughly six months before onset, with over 60% sensitivity and roughly 77% specificity. Most expanded thyroid clonotypes (frequency above 0.001) were also found in blood, which suggests that blood repertoires may mirror thyroid immune responses.

Graves' hyperthyroidism was defined as stable when no progression to ophthalmopathy occurred over 18 months of follow-up. Hyperthyroidism patients were newly diagnosed, with disease duration under 2 months, and aged 18 to 65 years. Patients with uncontrolled infections, other autoimmune diseases, pregnancy or lactation were excluded. Diagnoses relied on clinical symptoms, serum thyroxine and TRAb, thyroid ultrasound and orbital computed tomography. PBMCs were isolated from approximately 10 ml of fresh peripheral blood by Ficoll-Paque density gradient centrifugation. Trizol reagent was used to extract total RNA, and RNA quality was then checked on an Agilent 2100 Bioanalyzer. This clonotype was detected many times. This receptor's antigen is unknown. Base qualities are missing; no much larger clone stands one base away. Amplification of TCR beta CDR3 regions was carried out from RNA transcripts. For the first round of RT-PCR on the TCR CDR3, the HTBI primer set was used together with the Qiagen OneStep RT-PCR kit. Libraries were constructed in a second round of multiplex PCR, after which size selection and purification were carried out. Paired-end sequencing of the libraries was performed with 100 bp reads on an Illumina HiSeq2000. Under the source paper's analysis protocol: SOAPnuke was used to process the raw data, removing reads that contained adapters or uncalled bases, had a mean Phred below 15, or lacked an exact match to the constant primer or identifier. COPE v1.2.5 was used to merge the high-quality paired reads, and each unique nucleotide sequence was defined as a clonotype. MiTCR v1.1 was used to align the clonotypes against IMGT TRBV, TRBD and TRBJ reference segments. The analysis was restricted to V-J combinations with a frequency above 0.0001, which together covered 99.2% of the repertoires. The TCS score was defined as F50 (clonal expansion) divided by E x V (chaos), with BLOSUM62-based TCRdist calculated between CDR3 peptides within each V-J. Welch's t-statistics and random forest reduced roughly 540 V-J features to about 12, which were used in a naive Bayes classifier (R e1071). The raw public data were reprocessed by TCRdb itself: fastp quality trimming at Q25, MiXCR clonotype calling, in-frame beta chains only. Each CDR3 protein appears once, grouped with its most common genes and DNA. The authors' filters were not applied to this entry. This sample is represented by around 350,000 distinct CDR3 sequences; about 18% of them were singletons. The top ten clonotypes cover 3.7% of the sample.

V drops 1 base and J drops 1 base, leaving 13 bases in between. The CDR3, cysteine through phenylalanine, is 15 amino acids long. Of the read, only the CDR3 DNA is kept; its 45 bases are in frame from base 1. CDR1 DFQATT and CDR2 SNEGSKA are derived from the germline V gene (reference sequence). The sample consisted of blood. The clonotype originates from a young woman with Graves' hyperthyroidism. The chain links TRBV20-1 with TRBJ1-1; no confident D gene assignment can be made. The sequence in DNA is TGCAGTGCTAGAGTCCGGCCGGAGCAGAACACTGAAGCTTTCTTT. This is translated as CSARVRPEQNTEAFF.